The T cell receptor beta chain under discussion was sequenced for a study of vaccination effects on CD4 cells after COVID-19. Study context: It was a median of 72 days after the second dose that post-vaccine samples were obtained.

Culturing for around ten days preceded CD4+ T cell isolation. Two doses of either BNT162b2 or mRNA-1273 were given to each participant. Fresh IL-2-containing medium replaced half the medium on days 3 and 7. TCRdb's table, derived via immunoSEQ multiplex PCR, lists solely in-frame clones and lacks some. The sample lists tens of thousands of clones, around 69% occurring once. V lost 5 bases and J lost 5; bases outside the gene matches: 13. Germline V CDR1 and CDR2: SGHAT, FQDESV (reference sequence). The CDR3 covers 16 residues. In regard to this clone: The target antigen is unknown.

The chain employs TRBV11-1 and TRBJ2-5; the match to TRBD2 covers 8 bases. The origin of this receptor is a human donor who received a COVID-19 vaccine. The sequenced sample was CD4+ T cells from PBMCs cultured without peptide, obtained after COVID-19 vaccination. CDR3 in amino acids: CASSPAFLASGETQYF. As DNA, the CDR3 is TGTGCCAGCAGCCCCGCCTTTTTAGCTAGCGGGGAGACCCAGTACTTC.